This T cell receptor beta chain is from a study of OX40 agonist ivuxolimab in advanced cancers. Some background on the complete study: Ivuxolimab, which targeted the costimulatory receptor OX40 (CD134), was an agonistic, fully human IgG2 monoclonal antibody. Intravenous ivuxolimab was administered to patients every 2 weeks at six dose levels: 0.01, 0.1, 0.3, 1.5, 3 and 10 mg/kg. Of the approximately 50 dose-escalation patients, hepatocellular carcinoma was present in about 20, melanoma in around 15, renal cell carcinoma in 9 and head and neck cancer in 9. The dose-escalation cohort was around 83% male with a mean age of approximately 59 years, ranging from about 23 to 85. Prior anti-PD-1, anti-PD-L1 or anti-CTLA-4 therapy was permitted, and checkpoint inhibitors had been received by 40% to 50% of dose-escalation patients. Three dose-escalation patients achieved partial responses, one with hepatocellular carcinoma and two with cutaneous melanoma. Peripheral TCRbeta sequencing was intended to test whether TCR sequence diversity was altered and clonal T-cell expansion was caused by ivuxolimab. The paper describes the monotherapy dose-escalation part (N ≈ 49 patients) of the phase I trial of ivuxolimab.

Note on this clone: The antigen it binds to is not known. There are no base qualities to consult, and no much larger clone falls within one base.

Overall study results and their limits: Low levels of normalized T-cell clonal expansion were also shown by some nonresponding patients. After ivuxolimab, CD8+ T cells had more expanded clones than CD4+ T cells on average. Partial responders in the 0.1-3.0 mg/kg groups had among the lowest normalized peripheral clonal expansion, especially among CD8+ T cells. Clonal expansion of both CD4+ and CD8+ blood T cells was observed from baseline to week 6 at doses 0.1 to 3.0 mg/kg. The antigen specificity of the peripheral T cells that underwent clonal expansion was not determined.

For sequencing of the TCRbeta CDR3 region, genomic DNA was extracted from the sorted cells. The immunoSEQ Assay was used for sequencing of TCRbeta CDR3 regions. TCRdb mirrors the immuneACCESS table, restricted to in-frame sequences. Some clones are absent from its copies; in checked studies, under half trace to an unresolved V gene, and the reason for the others is unknown. This sample is represented by 66,000 or so clones; about 90% of them were singletons. Of the sample, more than 20% is held by the ten largest clones. According to the germline V gene, CDR1 reads SGHAT and CDR2 reads FQNNGV. A distance of 6 bases separates the germline ends of V and J, which lose 3 bases and 9 bases respectively. The CDR3 spans 11 residues, from the cysteine through the phenylalanine. Only the CDR3 region is kept as DNA, spanning 33 bases read in frame from base 1. The trial excluded patients who had a history of autoimmune disease or were on systemic immunosuppression. Peripheral blood for TCR sequencing was drawn from every dose cohort at baseline, at cycle 4 day 1 and at cycle 7 day 1. Samples came from an open-label, multicenter, first-in-human phase I dose-escalation trial of ivuxolimab. Adults with locally advanced or metastatic head and neck squamous cell, hepatocellular, melanoma or renal cell carcinoma were enrolled in the trial. CD4+ and CD8+ T cells were sorted separately from peripheral blood before TCR sequencing.

This clonotype was sampled from an adult with an advanced solid tumor such as melanoma, head and neck, liver or kidney cancer. The sequencing used CD4+ or CD8+ T cells sorted from blood, collected in a trial of the OX40 agonist ivuxolimab. Recombination joined TRBV11-2 with TRBJ2-1; D gene: possibly TRBD2, on 6 matching bases. The bases read TGTGCCAGCAGCTTCGGGGGTGAGCAGTTCTTC. It codes for CASSFGGEQFF.